A single sample is the source of the 25 T cell receptor beta chains below, sequenced in a study of shared clonotypes between healthy human individuals. Data came from immunoSEQ multiplex PCR; TCRdb stores just in-frame clones and leaves some out. The sample yields some 2.4 million clones, under 95% seen once. Sequences were obtained from naive CD4+ T cells from PBMCs. Subset indicated: CD45RA+ positively selected. Source of these receptors: a man younger than 35 in good health. Some clones in this sample may be carry-over from other donors' samples.

CDR3 sequence reads: CASSQESGSHEQYF. As DNA, the CDR3 is TGCGCCAGCAGCCAAGAGTCAGGGTCGCACGAGCAGTACTTC. The chain recombines TRBV4-3 with TRBJ2-7, with D possibly TRBD1 on 5 matching bases. Germline CDR1 is LGHNA and CDR2 is YSLEER. This CDR3 is 14 amino acids long. The ends were cut back, 0 bases at V and 5 bases at J, with 11 bases in the middle.

The genes are TRBV28 and TRBJ2-3; a weak D match, TRBD1 (5 bases). CDR3 length: 17 residues. V lost 2 bases, J lost 2 bases, and 17 bases lay in between. Germline values: CDR1 MDHEN, CDR2 SYDVKM. CDR3 in DNA: TGTGCCAGCAGTTTAAGTGCAGGGATGAGCCTCACAGATACGCAGTATTTT. Its translation: CASSLSAGMSLTDTQYF.

The V gene is TRBV18, the J gene TRBJ2-7; 14 positions agree with TRBD2. The germline V gene encodes CDR1 KGHSH and CDR2 LQKENI. The CDR3 is 15 amino acids. The ends lost 5 bases at V and 3 bases at J; junction bases unmatched: 3. DNA of the CDR3: TGTGCCAGCTCAAGACTAGCGGGAGGGCACTACGAGCAGTACTTC. This translates into CASSRLAGGHYEQYF.

This chain links TRBV5-1 with TRBJ2-2, with D perhaps matching TRBD1 (6 bases). This CDR3 contains 15 residues. CDR1 is SGHRS and CDR2 is YFSETQ in the germline V gene. Trimming stripped 4 bases from V and 2 bases from J, with 12 bases between. The CDR3 loop is CASSHRDTNTGELFF. The CDR3 nucleotides are TGCGCCAGCAGCCATCGGGACACCAACACCGGGGAGCTGTTTTTT.

CDR3 region: CASSLAPVDTYEQYF. CDR3 DNA: TGCGCCAGCAGCTTGGCCCCAGTGGATACCTACGAGCAGTACTTC. The chain uses TRBV5-1 and TRBJ2-7; D unresolved. The CDR3 length is 15 residues. Between the trimmed V and J ends, which lost 0 bases and 2 bases, there was a span of 12 bases. Germline V lookup: CDR1 SGHRS, CDR2 YFSETQ. Looking up the rest from reference TRBV5-1 and TRBJ2-7 gives the full variable domain: KAGVTQTPRYLIKTRGQQVTLSCSPISGHRSVSWYQQTPGQGLQFLFEYFSETQRNKGNFPGRFSGRQFSNSRSEMNVSTLELGDSALYLCASSLAPVDTYEQYFGPGTRLTVT.

The chain couples TRBV10-3 to TRBJ2-7; D unclear. Per the germline V gene, CDR1 is ENHRY and CDR2 is SYGVKD. V was trimmed by 0 bases and J by 7 bases, leaving 13 bases between them. CDR3 length: 14 residues. CDR3 nucleotides: TGTGCCATCAGTGAGTCGACCGCCAGCCTGGAGCAGTACTTC. Protein: CAISESTASLEQYF.

This clone was observed once. The genes are TRBV6-5 and TRBJ2-7; D gene ambiguous. The CDR3 sequence is 12 residues long. Germline V gene lookup returns CDR1 MNHEY and CDR2 SVGAGI. V shed 5 bases and J shed 6 bases, with 11 bases lying between them. CDR3 sequence (DNA): TGTGCCAGCAGTGTAATAGCCGGCGAGCAGTACTTC. It encodes CASSVIAGEQYF.

This chain connects TRBV27 to TRBJ1-2, with D possibly being TRBD1 (6 bases). The CDR3 contains 17 residues. Germline loops: CDR1 MNHEY, CDR2 SMNVEV (reference sequence). Trimming removed 5 bases at V and 4 bases at J, with 23 bases between. The CDR3 protein is CASSPRDTDKMSYGYTF. The DNA of the CDR3 is TGTGCCAGCAGTCCCCGGGACACGGACAAGATGAGCTATGGCTACACCTTC.

In this sample, this clone turned up once. The chain links TRBV11-1 to TRBJ2-1; 9 bases line up with TRBD1. The CDR3 contains 15 residues. J was trimmed by 7 bases and V by 3 bases; bases with no gene match: 7. Germline V gene lookup returns CDR1 SGHAT and CDR2 FQDESV (reference sequence). CDR3 coding DNA: TGTGCCAGCAGCTTGGGGACAGGGTCGGTGAATGAGCAGTTCTTC. This encodes CASSLGTGSVNEQFF.

The J gene is TRBJ2-7, the V gene TRBV28; 8 bases match TRBD1. The germline gives CDR1 MDHEN, CDR2 SYDVKM. Trimming removed 7 bases from V and 3 bases from J; junction bases left unmatched: 11. This CDR3 is built from 15 residues. The CDR3 DNA is TGTGCCAGCATCCCCCGGGACAGGTCTCTCTACGAGCAGTACTTC. Protein: CASIPRDRSLYEQYF. Complete variable domain (other parts from reference TRBV28 and TRBJ2-7): DVKVTQSSRYLVKRTGEKVFLECVQDMDHENMFWYRQDPGLGLRLIYFSYDVKMKEKGDIPEGYSVSREKKERFSLILESASTNQTSMYLCASIPRDRSLYEQYFGPGTRLTVT.

This chain links TRBV6-5 with TRBJ1-2; D uncertain. The CDR3 is made up of 14 amino acids. From germline, CDR1 is MNHEY and CDR2 SVGAGI. V lost 0 bases, J lost 2 bases, and 7 bases lay in between. Here the CDR3 reads CASSYSTQNYGYTF. CDR3 sequence (DNA): TGTGCCAGCAGTTACTCGACTCAAAACTATGGCTACACCTTC.

Only one count was recorded for this clone. Distinct nucleotide sequences in the sample also encode this CDR3. The chain recombines TRBV7-3 with TRBJ2-5; D gene unclear. V was trimmed by 2 bases and J by 3 bases, leaving 7 bases between them. The CDR3 totals 13 residues. The germline gives CDR1 SGHTA, CDR2 FQGTGA. CDR3 region: CASSLLAEETQYF. The CDR3 DNA reads TGTGCCAGCAGCTTACTCGCGGAAGAGACCCAGTACTTC.

For this clone: At the DNA level, this CDR3 is encoded by other sequences in the same sample as well. The gene calls are TRBV14 and TRBJ2-7; D may correspond to TRBD1 or TRBD2 (5 bases each). Per germline, CDR1 SGHDN and CDR2 FVKESK. The CDR3 has 12 amino acids. The V and J ends lost 1 base and 4 bases respectively, with 5 bases between them. The DNA for the CDR3 is TGTGCCAGCAGCCAAGGGGGGTACGAGCAGTACTTC. Protein: CASSQGGYEQYF.

The chain joins TRBV7-3 to TRBJ2-2; D ambiguous. The V gene's germline CDR1 is SGHTA and CDR2 FQGTGA. V lost 5 bases to trimming and J lost 3 bases, with 28 bases between them. The CDR3 is made up of 20 amino acids. This CDR3 is CASSPTWTGSDVLDTGELFF. The CDR3 DNA reads TGTGCCAGCAGCCCGACCTGGACGGGTTCGGACGTTTTAGACACCGGGGAGCTGTTTTTT.

This chain uses TRBV4-1 with TRBJ2-1, with 10 bases identical to TRBD2. Trimming removed 1 base from V and 4 bases from J; junction bases left unmatched: 7. The germline CDR1 and CDR2 sequences are MGHRA and YSYEKL. The CDR3 is 17 amino acids. The CDR3 region is CASSQAGSGRGYNEQFF. The DNA for the CDR3 is TGCGCCAGCAGCCAAGCGGGGAGCGGGAGGGGGTACAATGAGCAGTTCTTC.

This clone has just a few counts. This chain joins TRBV5-1 and TRBJ2-7, with 8 bases aligning to TRBD1. Germline loops: CDR1 SGHRS, CDR2 YFSETQ. CDR3 length equals 16 residues. Unmatched junction bases numbered 14, after V lost 4 bases and J lost 5 bases. For the CDR3, the DNA is TGCGCCAGCAGCCCGTCGGGACAGGCCTGGTCCGACGAGCAGTACTTC. Translated, it gives CASSPSGQAWSDEQYF.

This chain uses TRBV15 with TRBJ2-7; D remains unclear. This CDR3 comprises 14 residues. From germline, CDR1 is LNHNV and CDR2 YYDKDF (reference sequence). Trimming took off 2 bases at V and 1 base at J, with 9 bases between the two ends. CDR3 in DNA: TGTGCCACCAGCAGATCTACCCCGTCCTACGAGCAGTACTTC. Translation: CATSRSTPSYEQYF.

This chain connects TRBV6-4 to TRBJ1-4, with D perhaps TRBD1 (5 bases). The CDR3 is 15 amino acids. Germline-derived CDR1 and CDR2 are MRHNA and SNTAGT. Trimming removed 8 bases from V and 0 bases from J, with 13 bases in between. CDR3 protein: CASPRGTATNEKLFF. The CDR3 DNA follows: TGTGCCAGCCCACGGGGGACGGCAACTAATGAAAAACTGTTTTTT.

This chain connects TRBV19 to TRBJ1-4, with D hard to call. Germline assignment: CDR1 LNHDA and CDR2 SQIVND (reference sequence). The V gene lost 6 bases and the J gene lost 3 bases, with 14 bases spanning the gap. The CDR3 has 15 amino acids. CDR3 sequence: CASRGPEEANEKLFF. In DNA, the CDR3 is TGTGCCAGTAGGGGCCCTGAAGAGGCTAATGAAAAACTGTTTTTT.

The CDR3 DNA sequence: TGCAGCGTTGAAGGTCGCTTCGGGGACGAGCAGTACTTC. Its protein product is CSVEGRFGDEQYF. The chain is built from TRBV29-1 and TRBJ2-7; D perhaps matches TRBD2 (5 bases). Trimming stripped 1 base from V and 5 bases from J, with 12 bases between. There are 13 residues in the CDR3. Germline V gene data show CDR1 as SQVTM and CDR2 as ANQGSEA.

The chain combines TRBV10-3 with TRBJ2-7; TRBD2 might be the D (7 bases). V was pared by 3 bases and J by 3 bases, with 15 bases between. This CDR3 contains 15 residues. CDR1 ENHRY and CDR2 SYGVKD come from the germline V gene. CDR3: CAISDVRGAIYEQYF. The CDR3 DNA sequence: TGTGCCATCAGTGATGTTCGGGGGGCCATCTACGAGCAGTACTTC.

This chain links TRBV28 with TRBJ2-5; the D gene is possibly TRBD1 (6 bases). V lost 7 bases, J lost 5 bases, and 14 bases lay in between. The V gene's germline CDR1 is MDHEN and CDR2 SYDVKM. The CDR3 sequence is 13 residues long. CDR3 loop: CASITGSRETQYF. CDR3 coding DNA: TGTGCCAGCATCACAGGGTCCCGGGAGACCCAGTACTTC. Complete variable domain (other parts from reference TRBV28 and TRBJ2-5): DVKVTQSSRYLVKRTGEKVFLECVQDMDHENMFWYRQDPGLGLRLIYFSYDVKMKEKGDIPEGYSVSREKKERFSLILESASTNQTSMYLCASITGSRETQYFGPGTRLLVL.

The chain uses TRBV7-3 and TRBJ2-7; 7 nucleotides agree with TRBD1. With V trimmed by 5 bases and J by 3 bases, 4 bases remained unmatched. The CDR3 spans 13 residues. The germline gives CDR1 SGHTA, CDR2 FQGTGA. CDR3 residues: CASSPDRYYEQYF. The CDR3 bases are TGTGCCAGCAGCCCGGACAGGTACTACGAGCAGTACTTC.

The chain has TRBV7-9 and TRBJ1-5, with D unresolved. The length of the CDR3 is 13 residues. V was pared by 5 bases and J by 3 bases, with 8 bases between. From germline, CDR1 is SEHNR and CDR2 FQNEAQ (reference sequence). CDR3 in amino acids: CASSRAANQPQHF. The CDR3, as DNA: TGTGCCAGCAGCCGGGCCGCCAATCAGCCCCAGCATTTT.

The J gene is TRBJ1-6, the V gene TRBV4-1, with D hard to call. Germline V gene data show CDR1 as MGHRA and CDR2 as YSYEKL. The ends were cut back, 5 bases at V and 9 bases at J, with 17 bases in the middle. The CDR3 spans 15 residues. The CDR3 DNA follows: TGCGCCAGCAGCTCCCTTGGAATCCCGGGTTCACCCCTCCACTTT. Amino acids: CASSSLGIPGSPLHF.